These 4 T cell receptor beta chains were sequenced from one sample in a study of chemoradiotherapy in HPV16-positive cancers. Assay: immunoSEQ multiplex PCR; the TCRdb copy retains only in-frame clones and omits some. Among 15,000 or so clones listed, approximately 90% were seen once. This specimen consisted of blood, obtained from a patient who underwent chemoradiotherapy. These receptor sequences come from a human donor with HPV-associated anogenital cancer.

In DNA, the CDR3 is TGTGCCAGCAGCCAATGGCGGAACACTGAAGCTTTCTTT. Translating gives CASSQWRNTEAFF. V is TRBV16 and J is TRBJ1-1; no clear D. The V and J ends lost 1 base and 1 base respectively, with 4 bases between them. CDR3 length: 13 amino acids. Germline V gene data show CDR1 as KGHSY and CDR2 as FQNENV.

The chain joins TRBV11-2 to TRBJ1-2; possible D gene TRBD1, 6 bases. Germline V gene sequence: CDR1 SGHAT, CDR2 FQNNGV. This CDR3 region has 17 residues. The germline V and J ends were trimmed by 5 bases and 2 bases, with 21 bases remaining between them. CDR3 residues: CASSPRGGGGDNYGYTF. DNA of the CDR3: TGTGCCAGCAGCCCTCGGGGGGGAGGGGGTGACAACTATGGCTACACCTTC.

The chain combines TRBV4-2 with TRBJ2-7, with D perhaps matching TRBD2 (5 bases). Trimming pared 0 bases from V and 2 bases from J, leaving 8 bases between. The CDR3 totals 14 residues. In germline, CDR1 is LGHNA, CDR2 YNFKEQ. The CDR3 nucleotides are TGTGCCAGCAGCCAAGATTGGGAGACCTACGAGCAGTACTTC. It specifies CASSQDWETYEQYF.

The chain links TRBV19 to TRBJ1-1; 7 nucleotides match TRBD1. The germline V gene encodes CDR1 LNHDA and CDR2 SQIVND (reference sequence). The V and J ends lost 1 base and 3 bases, in that order; junction bases with no gene match: 11. The CDR3 is 17 amino acids. In DNA, the CDR3 is TGTGCCAGTAGTATAGGACTAAACAGGGGAGGGGACACTGAAGCTTTCTTT. Its translation: CASSIGLNRGGDTEAFF. The complete variable domain, with remaining parts taken from reference TRBV19 and TRBJ1-1, reads DGGITQSPKYLFRKEGQNVTLSCEQNLNHDAMYWYRQDPGQGLRLIYYSQIVNDFQKGDIAEGYSVSREKKESFPLTVTSAQKNPTAFYLCASSIGLNRGGDTEAFFGQGTRLTVV.